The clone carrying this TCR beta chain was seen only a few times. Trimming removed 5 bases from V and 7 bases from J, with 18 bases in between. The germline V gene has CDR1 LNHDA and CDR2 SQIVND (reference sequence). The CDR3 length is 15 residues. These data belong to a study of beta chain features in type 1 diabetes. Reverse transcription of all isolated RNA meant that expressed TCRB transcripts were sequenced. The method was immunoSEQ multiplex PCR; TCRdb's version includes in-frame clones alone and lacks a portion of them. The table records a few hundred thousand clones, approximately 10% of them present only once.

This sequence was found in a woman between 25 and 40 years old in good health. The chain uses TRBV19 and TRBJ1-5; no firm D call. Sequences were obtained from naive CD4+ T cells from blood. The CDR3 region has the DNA TGTGCCAGTAGTCCTCGAACTCCCCTCCAACAGCCCCAGCATTTT. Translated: CASSPRTPLQQPQHF.